This T cell receptor (beta chain) stems from a study of shared clonotypes between healthy human individuals. Germline V CDR1 and CDR2: MNHEY, SVGAGI. The CDR3 totals 14 residues. Trimming pared 2 bases from V and 8 bases from J, leaving 10 bases between. CD8 cells classed as naive were CD45RO-negative and positively selected for CCR7, excluding terminally differentiated effector memory CD45RA+ cells. As processed by the authors: Filtering differed because ImmunoSEQ produced junction-only sequences that carried no quality scores. Produced via immunoSEQ multiplex PCR; TCRdb's table is partial and in-frame only. V and J calls and clone size come straight from that table; D and trimming were deduced from the DNA. The sample has 1.5 million to 2.5 million clones; roughly 95% are singletons. The sample holds one count of this clone.

Sequenced: naive CD8+ T cells sorted from blood. This receptor was obtained from a man between 18 and 29 years old in good health. The chain couples TRBV6-5 to TRBJ1-6; TRBD1 is a possible D gene (6 bases). CDR3 sequence: CASSYRGADSPLHF. CDR3 DNA: TGTGCCAGCAGTTACAGGGGGGCAGATTCACCCCTCCACTTT.